This is a list of T cell receptor beta chains from one sample in a study of cytomegalovirus exposure and HLA in healthy donors. Method: immunoSEQ multiplex PCR; TCRdb's copy keeps in-frame clones and lacks some. The sample includes about 190,000 clones, approximately 86% of them seen just once. The sequenced material came from PBMCs. These receptors originate from a boy aged 2 to 10 in good health and CMV-seronegative. The conserved cysteine and the conserved F or W are not part of the CDR3 here. For some rows the clone size is stated as once, few or many, or as a class when expanded; others skip it.

ASSLFRTDYEQY	.	TRBV28	TRBJ2-7
ASSGNRGPR	.	TRBV6-1	TRBJ1-1
ASSARDSSSYEQY	.	TRBV6-1	TRBJ2-7
ASSLVRGNTGELF	few	TRBV5-1	TRBJ2-2
ASNPGDTEAF	few	TRBV10-3	TRBJ1-1
ASSLEGQGARGTEAF	.	TRBV5-1	TRBJ1-1
ASSPGGTSNVPKETQY	.	TRBV5-1	TRBJ2-5
ASSRTKNYEQY	.	TRBV6-1	TRBJ2-7
ASSSGGPNGQF	.	TRBV10-2	TRBJ2-1
ASSLGGQGNEKLF	.	TRBV7-6	TRBJ1-4
ASSLDRAGSPLH	.	TRBV6-6	TRBJ1-6
ASRPGTGNQPQH	.	TRBV28	TRBJ1-5
ASGADYNEQF	.	TRBV2	TRBJ2-1
ASSGGGSGANVLT	.	TRBV2	TRBJ2-6
ASRLDRGSRNQPQH	.	TRBV28	TRBJ1-5
ASSLVGSSGTGELF	.	TRBV5-1	TRBJ2-2
ASSTGGLETQY	.	TRBV5-4	TRBJ2-5
ATHSGTGDYNEQF	.	TRBV19	TRBJ2-1
SVEISTSKHYEQY	.	TRBV29-1	TRBJ2-7
ASSLPGTNTGELF	.	TRBV28	TRBJ2-2
ASSHDRGLGQPQH	.	TRBV11-2	TRBJ1-5
ASSYATLADTQY	.	TRBV6-5	TRBJ2-3